This T cell receptor (beta chain) was recorded in a study of CD8 T cells in ankylosing spondylitis. This CDR3 is 13 amino acids long. V shed 4 bases and J shed 3 bases, with 11 bases lying between them. Germline V gene sequence: CDR1 SGHDT, CDR2 YYEEEE. MiXCR was run by TCRdb on the 5' RACE reads, yielding one entry per CDR3 protein. The repertoire includes about 540,000 distinct CDR3 sequences, approximately 11% of them detected once, and around 6.8% sits in the top ten. This clonotype was counted a few times. Antigen: not known. Regarding the study as a whole: Fewer than 10 highly homologous variants formed a TCR beta motif that appeared characteristic of ankylosing spondylitis blood. There was reportedly significant enrichment of clones that were disease-linked in matched ankylosing spondylitis synovial fluid.

The gene calls are TRBV5-6 and TRBJ2-7, with D perhaps being TRBD1 or TRBD2 (5 bases each). The sequencing input was blood, either unsorted or a sorted T cell fraction (not recorded which). This receptor was identified in a male donor with ankylosing spondylitis. The CDR3 protein is CASSAGTVYEQYF. The CDR3 DNA sequence: TGTGCCAGCAGCGCCGGGACCGTCTACGAGCAGTACTTC.